This T cell receptor beta chain stems from a study of metastatic and nonmetastatic thyroid tumors. Study in general: Repertoire data that came from the blood and tumor or nodule tissue of malignant and benign thyroid patients were compared.

Findings of the study overall: As reported, TCR beta diversity in blood and tumor was significantly higher in malignant thyroid tumors than in benign nodules.

No treatment of any kind had been given to any patient before thyroid surgery. Germline values: CDR1 LNHDA, CDR2 SQIVND (reference sequence). J was trimmed by 5 bases and V by 6 bases; bases with no gene match: 7. The CDR3 has 13 amino acids. The sample holds many counts of this clone. Antigen unknown. In the study's own analysis: A papillary thyroid cancer distant-metastasis classifier was built from CDR3 differences across clinicopathological groups. MiXCR was used by TCRdb to re-call the PCR reads. The V and J calls follow TCRdb's processing rather than the paper's. The profile shows some 40,000 clones, around 17% of them singletons.

The origin of this receptor is a female donor with papillary thyroid cancer or a benign thyroid nodule (not recorded which). Some clones in this sample may be carry-over from other donors' samples. The sample consisted of blood. The rearrangement joins TRBV19 to TRBJ2-7; TRBD1 matches 7 bases. CDR3 loop: CASRNIQGNEQYF. DNA of the CDR3: TGTGCCAGTAGAAATATACAGGGGAACGAGCAGTACTTC.